These T cell receptor beta chains were read from a single sample in a study of T cell repertoires in cytomegalovirus infection. TCRdb passed the reads through MiXCR, listing each CDR3 protein once. The sample has roughly 150,000 distinct CDR3 sequences; over 25% are singletons. These receptors have no identified antigens. Here the sequenced sample was CD8+ T cells from cultured PBMCs, taken from culture after CMV antigen stimulation. These receptors were taken from a human donor in good health (CMV status not recorded). Some clones in this sample may be carry-over from other donors' samples. Each CDR3 is given with its conserved first and last residue. D genes are given only for firm matches. Clone size, where shown, is once, few, many, or a class for clones that have expanded.

TRBJ2-7	many	TRBV7-6	TRBD1	CASSSRQGASYEQYF	TGTGCCAGCAGTTCCAGACAGGGGGCTTCGTACGAGCAGTACTTC
TRBJ2-1	few	TRBV7-6	TRBD2	CASSFTGTRALHEQFF	TGTGCCAGCAGCTTTACCGGGACTAGAGCCCTCCATGAGCAGTTCTTC
TRBJ1-1	-	TRBV6-1	-	CASRLGSHWGYTEAFF	TGTGCCAGCAGGCTCGGTAGTCATTGGGGATACACTGAAGCTTTCTTT
TRBJ2-7	many	TRBV7-2	TRBD2	CASSFGRGGYEQYF	TGTGCCAGCAGCTTCGGGCGGGGGGGCTACGAGCAGTACTTC
TRBJ1-2	-	TRBV27	-	CASSSDTSNYGYTF	TGTGCCAGCAGTTCGGACACCTCTAACTATGGCTACACCTTC
TRBJ1-1	-	TRBV5-4	-	CASSLAIGRDTEAFF	TGTGCCAGCAGCTTGGCTATAGGAAGGGACACTGAAGCTTTCTTT
TRBJ2-2	few	TRBV10-3	-	CATDTRGDTGELFF	TGTGCCACCGACACGAGGGGCGACACCGGGGAGCTGTTTTTT
TRBJ2-5	many	TRBV7-6	TRBD2	CASSLAALAGGQETQYF	TGTGCCAGCAGCTTAGCGGCTTTAGCGGGGGGGCAAGAGACCCAGTACTTC
TRBJ2-5	-	TRBV6-2/TRBV6-3	-	CASSYLSQETQYF	TGTGCCAGCAGTTACCTCAGCCAAGAGACCCAGTACTTC
TRBJ1-2	many	TRBV7-6	TRBD1	CASSPWDSSYGYTF	TGTGCCAGCAGCCCCTGGGACAGCTCCTATGGCTACACCTTC
TRBJ1-1	few	TRBV27	-	CASSLSGGLNTEAFF	TGTGCCAGCAGTTTATCTGGGGGCTTGAACACTGAAGCTTTCTTT
TRBJ2-3	few	TRBV13	TRBD2	CASSLLSGEYTDTQYF	TGTGCCAGCAGCTTACTAAGCGGGGAATACACAGATACGCAGTATTTT
TRBJ1-5	few	TRBV19	-	CASSYHRGGNQPQHF	TGTGCCAGTAGTTACCACCGGGGGGGTAATCAGCCCCAGCATTTT
TRBJ2-5	-	TRBV28	TRBD1	CASSLFRTGGERTQYF	TGTGCCAGCAGTTTATTCCGGACAGGGGGGGAGCGGACCCAGTACTTC
TRBJ2-7	-	TRBV12-3/TRBV12-4	TRBD2	CASSATSGGYEQYF	TGTGCCAGCAGTGCTACTAGCGGGGGATACGAGCAGTACTTC
TRBJ1-4	-	TRBV4-2	-	CASSQGSAEKLFF	TGTGCCAGCAGCCAAGGGTCGGCCGAAAAACTGTTTTTT
TRBJ2-7	few	TRBV5-6	-	CASSYGTGAYEQYF	TGTGCCAGCAGCTACGGGACCGGGGCCTACGAGCAGTACTTC
TRBJ2-1	-	TRBV9	TRBD2	CASGAAGGTYNEQFF	TGTGCCAGCGGGGCAGCGGGGGGGACCTACAATGAGCAGTTCTTC
TRBJ2-3	many	TRBV7-6	TRBD2	CASSLGTSGDTQYF	TGTGCCAGCAGCTTGGGGACTAGCGGGGATACGCAGTATTTT
TRBJ2-3	many	TRBV7-9	-	CASSFGRNSTDTQYF	TGTGCCAGCAGCTTCGGCAGGAACAGCACAGATACGCAGTATTTT
TRBJ1-1	-	TRBV19	-	CASSRPTMNTEAFF	TGTGCCAGTAGTCGCCCGACGATGAACACTGAAGCTTTCTTT
TRBJ2-2	many	TRBV7-8	-	CASSSQPGENGELFF	TGTGCCAGCAGCTCCCAACCAGGGGAGAACGGGGAGCTGTTTTTT
TRBJ2-2	-	TRBV11-3	TRBD2	CASSLGASGGLNTGELFF	TGTGCCAGCAGCCTAGGGGCTAGCGGGGGATTGAACACCGGGGAGCTGTTTTTT
TRBJ2-7	-	TRBV7-6	-	CASSSTSTYEQYF	TGTGCCAGCAGCTCTACTAGTACCTACGAGCAGTACTTC
TRBJ1-5	-	TRBV12-3/TRBV12-4	TRBD1	CASSPPGTGNQPQHF	TGTGCCAGCAGTCCGCCGGGGACAGGGAATCAGCCCCAGCATTTT
TRBJ1-2	-	TRBV7-8	-	CASSATSGGSTYGYTF	TGTGCCAGCAGCGCAACCTCGGGGGGATCAACCTATGGCTACACCTTC
TRBJ2-7	-	TRBV12-3/TRBV12-4	-	CASSPLGPSYEQYF	TGTGCCAGCTCGCCCCTTGGTCCCTCCTACGAGCAGTACTTC
TRBJ2-5	few	TRBV5-6	TRBD2	CASSPGLDETQYF	TGTGCCAGCAGCCCAGGACTAGATGAGACCCAGTACTTC
TRBJ2-3	-	TRBV20-1	-	CSAPPVGYDTQYF	TGCAGTGCTCCCCCGGTAGGGTACGATACGCAGTATTTT
TRBJ1-5	-	TRBV20-1	TRBD1	CSARDLWDSYQPQHF	TGCAGTGCTAGAGATTTATGGGACAGTTATCAGCCCCAGCATTTT
TRBJ2-3	few	TRBV7-9	-	CASRWSSGVYTDTQYF	TGTGCCAGCCGCTGGAGTAGCGGCGTCTACACAGATACGCAGTATTTT
TRBJ2-7	once	TRBV2	-	CASREGAVEQYF	TGTGCCAGCAGAGAAGGGGCAGTCGAGCAGTACTTC
TRBJ1-6	-	TRBV11-2	-	CASSPLGSYSSPLHF	TGTGCCAGCAGCCCCCTGGGCTCCTATAGTTCACCCCTCCACTTT
TRBJ1-1	-	TRBV28	TRBD1	CASRRTGIGEAFF	TGTGCCAGCAGGCGGACAGGGATTGGAGAAGCTTTCTTT
TRBJ2-2	-	TRBV11-2	TRBD2	CASSLTGLAGGSGELFF	TGTGCCAGCAGCCTCACCGGACTAGCGGGGGGATCCGGGGAGCTGTTTTTT
TRBJ1-4	once	TRBV27	-	CASSLWAQPHEKLFF	TGTGCCAGCAGTTTATGGGCCCAACCCCATGAAAAACTGTTTTTT
TRBJ2-3	few	TRBV28	-	CASSFGSDTQYF	TGTGCCAGCAGCTTCGGATCAGATACGCAGTATTTT
TRBJ1-4	few	TRBV10-3	-	CAIRDSLNEKLFF	TGTGCCATCAGAGACAGCCTTAATGAAAAACTGTTTTTT
TRBJ2-3	once	TRBV6-6	-	CASSYSWVEQDTQYF	TGTGCCAGCAGTTACTCGTGGGTTGAGCAAGATACGCAGTATTTT
TRBJ1-1	-	TRBV29-1	-	CSVEQGDTEAFF	TGCAGCGTTGAACAAGGGGACACTGAAGCTTTCTTT
TRBJ2-7	few	TRBV11-2	-	CASSGWGLSPNYEQYF	TGTGCCAGCAGCGGATGGGGTCTCTCACCTAACTACGAGCAGTACTTC
TRBJ1-6	few	TRBV5-4	-	CASSLEGLGGSYNSPLHF	TGTGCCAGCAGCTTAGAGGGGCTGGGAGGCTCCTATAATTCACCCCTCCACTTT
TRBJ2-3	-	TRBV20-1	-	CSAQVTDTQYF	TGCAGTGCCCAGGTCACAGATACGCAGTATTTT
TRBJ2-1	many	TRBV5-6	TRBD2	CASSYRGGLYNEQFF	TGTGCCAGCAGCTACCGGGGGGGCCTCTACAATGAGCAGTTCTTC
TRBJ2-7	-	TRBV19	-	CASTPDRTITRGEQYF	TGTGCCAGCACGCCGGACAGGACTATCACGAGGGGCGAGCAGTACTTC